Given below is one T cell receptor (beta chain) in context. As yet, its antigen is unknown. This sample stems from a study of post-analysis software for immune sequencing data. At the level of the study: Multiple sclerosis in the patients followed relapsing-remitting, secondary progressive and progressive-relapsing courses.

Built from TCR beta cDNA, the libraries had unique molecular identifiers in them. TCRdb re-analysed the PCR reads in MiXCR, keeping a single row per CDR3 protein. The sample includes roughly 400,000 distinct CDR3 sequences, 39% of them seen just once. General study findings and limits: Patients used five TRBV segments, including TRBV5-6, TRBV5-1 and TRBV20-1, more often than controls. Comparison with controls showed significantly lower normalized Chao1 diversity in multiple sclerosis patients.

The CDR3 spans 16 residues. Trimming took 6 bases from V and 3 from J; bases not matched to a gene: 8. Germline CDR1 and CDR2: LGHNA and YSLEER. The chain employs TRBV4-3 and TRBJ2-1, with TRBD2 identical over 10 bases. The sequencing sample was made of blood. The TCR originated in a girl aged 2 to 10 with multiple sclerosis. The CDR3 region is CASSPGASGSYNEQFF. In nucleotides, the CDR3 is TGCGCCAGCAGTCCCGGCGCTAGCGGGAGCTACAATGAGCAGTTCTTC.